These T cell receptor beta chains were read from a single sample in a study of blood T cell repertoires in COVID-19. Sequenced by immunoSEQ multiplex PCR; TCRdb stores in-frame clones only, minus some. The sample lists about 240,000 clones, roughly 80% occurring once. The sample taken for sequencing was peripheral blood. These TCRs come from a woman aged 55-70 years with active or convalescent COVID-19. The CDR3 runs from the conserved cysteine through the conserved F or W. The order of the fields is V gene, D gene, J gene, clone size, CDR3 protein, CDR3 DNA. D genes are given only for firm matches. Clone size appears in some rows only: once, few, many, or a class for an expanded clone.

TRBV6-5	NA	TRBJ1-2	few	CASSNTGHGYTF	TGTGCCAGCAGTAACACAGGGCATGGCTACACCTTC
TRBV6-2/TRBV6-3	NA	TRBJ2-7	NA	CASSSLVQWAGVYEQYF	TGTGCCAGCAGTTCCTTAGTCCAATGGGCAGGGGTCTACGAGCAGTACTTC
TRBV11-3	TRBD2	TRBJ2-3	NA	CASSSGTSGRETDTQYF	TGTGCCAGCAGCTCCGGGACTAGCGGGAGGGAGACAGATACGCAGTATTTT
TRBV19	TRBD1	TRBJ1-5	NA	CASSFNRGGQPQHF	TGTGCCAGTAGTTTTAACAGGGGAGGTCAGCCCCAGCATTTT
TRBV3-1/TRBV3-2	NA	TRBJ2-7	NA	CASSRSLSREQYF	TGTGCCAGCAGCCGATCCCTTTCGCGCGAGCAGTACTTC
TRBV10-3	NA	TRBJ1-6	NA	CAISESGTGGNSPLHF	TGTGCCATCAGTGAGTCAGGCACGGGGGGTAATTCACCCCTCCACTTT
TRBV19	TRBD1	TRBJ1-2	NA	CASSPEGGQAHYGYTF	TGTGCCAGTAGTCCAGAAGGCGGACAGGCGCACTATGGCTACACCTTC
TRBV28	NA	TRBJ1-5	NA	CATNFDTVYSNQPQHF	TGTGCCACCAACTTCGACACTGTGTATAGCAATCAGCCCCAGCATTTT
TRBV24-1	NA	TRBJ1-2	NA	CATRGEGGYTF	TGTGCCACCAGGGGTGAGGGCGGCTACACCTTC
TRBV5-8	TRBD1	TRBJ2-1	NA	CASSRQGFGEQFF	TGTGCCAGCAGCCGACAGGGGTTCGGTGAGCAGTTCTTC
TRBV19	NA	TRBJ2-7	NA	CASSPGTTYEQYF	TGTGCCAGTAGTCCAGGGACAACCTACGAGCAGTACTTC
TRBV11-2	NA	TRBJ1-3	NA	CASSLAGQLSGNTIYF	TGTGCCAGCAGCTTAGCCGGACAGCTCTCTGGAAACACCATATATTTT
TRBV6-2/TRBV6-3	NA	TRBJ2-2	NA	CASSRPFGSPNTGELFF	TGTGCCAGCAGTCGTCCTTTCGGGAGTCCGAACACCGGGGAGCTGTTTTTT
TRBV2	TRBD2	TRBJ2-5	NA	CASSERTSGQETQYF	TGTGCCAGCAGTGAAAGGACTAGCGGGCAAGAGACCCAGTACTTC
TRBV4-1	TRBD1	TRBJ2-1	NA	CASSSPGTGVYNNEQFF	TGCGCCAGCAGCTCCCCAGGGACAGGGGTTTATAACAATGAGCAGTTCTTC
TRBV18	NA	TRBJ2-6	NA	CASSARLSGANVLTF	TGTGCCAGCTCAGCCAGGTTGTCTGGGGCCAACGTCCTGACTTTC
TRBV24-1	NA	TRBJ2-1	NA	CATTGTGNLNEQFF	TGTGCCACTACGGGAACAGGGAACTTGAATGAGCAGTTCTTC
TRBV3-1/TRBV3-2	TRBD1	TRBJ1-4	NA	CASSTGGQGMRVDEKLFF	TGTGCCAGCAGCACGGGGGGACAGGGAATGCGGGTAGATGAAAAACTGTTTTTT
TRBV28	TRBD1	TRBJ1-2	NA	CASYTLGQGAGGYTF	TGTGCCAGCTACACCCTTGGACAGGGGGCCGGTGGCTACACCTTC
TRBV2	NA	TRBJ1-2	NA	CASSGSGQGGYTF	TGTGCCAGCAGTGGGTCTGGGCAGGGTGGCTACACCTTC
TRBV29-1	TRBD1	TRBJ2-3	NA	CSASDRGGSDTQYF	TGCAGCGCTTCGGACAGGGGAGGTTCAGATACGCAGTATTTT
TRBV2	NA	TRBJ1-3	once	CASSLLTAGNTIYF	TGTGCCAGCAGCCTCCTTACGGCTGGAAACACCATATATTTT
TRBV7-3	NA	TRBJ2-3	once	CASSQLRTDTQYF	TGTGCCAGCAGCCAACTAAGAACAGATACGCAGTATTTT
TRBV21-1	NA	TRBJ2-5	NA	CASSTPRVLRDYLSGSETQYF	TGTGCCAGCAGCACACCCCGGGTTCTCCGGGACTACCTATCGGGCTCAGAGACCCAGTACTTC
TRBV2	NA	TRBJ1-5	NA	CASNRGGDDQPQHF	TGTGCCAGCAACCGAGGAGGGGACGATCAGCCCCAGCATTTT
TRBV11-2	NA	TRBJ2-2	NA	CASSTLGTWNTGELFF	TGTGCCAGCAGCACCCTAGGGACTTGGAACACCGGGGAGCTGTTTTTT
TRBV2	NA	TRBJ1-2	NA	CASSETRVVGDGYTF	TGTGCCAGCAGTGAAACCAGGGTGGTAGGAGATGGCTACACCTTC
TRBV7-9	NA	TRBJ1-1	NA	CASSLIEKNTEAFF	TGTGCCAGCAGCTTAATTGAGAAAAACACTGAAGCTTTCTTT
TRBV4-1	NA	TRBJ2-7	NA	CASRPPGQRDEQYF	TGCGCCAGCAGGCCCCCCGGACAGAGAGACGAGCAGTACTTC
TRBV6-5	TRBD2	TRBJ2-7	once	CASRSGSASYEQYF	TGTGCCAGCAGGAGCGGGAGCGCCTCCTACGAGCAGTACTTC
TRBV7-2	NA	TRBJ1-2	NA	CASSLTRVGGNYGYTF	TGTGCCAGCAGCCTCACCCGGGTTGGGGGGAACTATGGCTACACCTTC
TRBV6-2/TRBV6-3	TRBD2	TRBJ2-2	NA	CASSWGGTGELFF	TGTGCCAGCAGTTGGGGGGGCACCGGGGAGCTGTTTTTT
TRBV2	NA	TRBJ1-5	once	CATKEDSYSNQPQHF	TGTGCCACCAAGGAGGATTCTTATAGCAATCAGCCCCAGCATTTT
TRBV24-1	TRBD1	TRBJ2-3	NA	CATSDSLMTGSRTDTQYF	TGTGCCACCAGTGATTCTCTAATGACAGGGTCGCGCACAGATACGCAGTATTTT
TRBV2	TRBD1	TRBJ1-4	once	CASSEAQGASNEKLFF	TGTGCCAGCAGTGAAGCCCAGGGGGCGTCTAATGAAAAACTGTTTTTT
TRBV3-1/TRBV3-2	TRBD2	TRBJ2-3	NA	CASSQGAGTSGGALSDTQYF	TGTGCCAGCAGCCAAGGTGCGGGGACTAGCGGGGGGGCATTGTCGGATACGCAGTATTTT
TRBV6-5	TRBD1	TRBJ1-3	NA	CASSYQQGRGNTIYF	TGTGCCAGCAGTTACCAACAGGGGAGGGGAAACACCATATATTTT